The sequence of this T cell receptor (beta chain) was determined in a study of T cells after yellow fever vaccination. Study results and limitations: A small share of clonotypes appeared in both CD4 and CD8 compartments. Most primary-vaccination clones reappeared after the booster (approximately 95% CD4, about 88% CD8). Peaking on day 5 versus 15, the secondary response was faster but weaker.

This clonotype showed up many times. Its antigen is unidentified. Trimming removed 6 bases from V and 4 bases from J; junction bases left unmatched: 7. Germline V gene sequence: CDR1 MNHEY, CDR2 SVGEGT. This CDR3 comprises 15 residues. Researchers made TCR cDNA using 5'RACE template switching, and this step added a universal primer site and UMIs. A single record per CDR3 protein comes from TCRdb applying MiXCR to the 5' RACE reads. The profile shows roughly 62,000 distinct CDR3 sequences, approximately 7% of them singletons. The sample consisted of CD8+ T cells sorted from PBMCs, taken on the day of the first yellow fever vaccination. V and J are TRBV6-2 or TRBV6-3 and TRBJ2-2, with 8 bases that match TRBD1. This receptor was taken from a young man who received the YFV17D yellow fever vaccine. CDR3 DNA sequence: TGTGCCAGCAGCCCCTCAGGGGGCCCCACCGGGGAGCTGTTTTTT. Protein product: CASSPSGGPTGELFF.